This entry features one T cell receptor beta chain sequence. This CDR3 has 15 amino acids. The germline V gene has CDR1 SEHNR and CDR2 FQNEAQ (reference sequence). V lost 1 base and J lost 2, with 10 bases in between. This entry comes from a study of CD8 T cells in Susac syndrome. Study-wide background: Patients with Susac syndrome were therapy-naive, on corticosteroids, or on intravenous immunoglobulin alone at blood draw.

An input of roughly 0.5 to 1 ug of RNA was subjected to reverse transcription using random hexamers. TCRdb ran MiXCR on the immunoSEQ multiplex PCR reads and lists one entry per CDR3 protein. The sample comprises approximately 77,000 distinct CDR3 sequences, about 92% of which are singletons, and around 0.48% rests with the top ten. The source is a human donor with Susac syndrome. The chain joins TRBV7-9 to TRBJ2-3; D is unclear. Sequencing was performed on CD4+ T cells from PBMCs. The CDR3 nucleotides read TGTGCCAGCAGCTTAGGAACAGCCTTCACAGATACGCAGTATTTT. Translated, it gives CASSLGTAFTDTQYF.